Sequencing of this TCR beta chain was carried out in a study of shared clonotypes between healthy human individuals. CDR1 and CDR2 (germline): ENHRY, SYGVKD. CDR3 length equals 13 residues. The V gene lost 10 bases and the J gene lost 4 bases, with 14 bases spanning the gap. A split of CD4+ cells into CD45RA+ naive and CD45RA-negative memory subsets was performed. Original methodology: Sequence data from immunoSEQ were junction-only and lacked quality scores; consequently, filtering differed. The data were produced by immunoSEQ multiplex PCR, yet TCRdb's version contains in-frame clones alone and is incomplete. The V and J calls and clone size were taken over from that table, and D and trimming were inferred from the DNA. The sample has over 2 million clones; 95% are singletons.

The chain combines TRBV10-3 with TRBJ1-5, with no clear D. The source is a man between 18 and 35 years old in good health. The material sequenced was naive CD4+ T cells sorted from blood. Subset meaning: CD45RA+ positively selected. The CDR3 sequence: CATLTGLNQPQHF. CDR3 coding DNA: TGTGCCACCCTAACCGGGTTGAATCAGCCCCAGCATTTT.